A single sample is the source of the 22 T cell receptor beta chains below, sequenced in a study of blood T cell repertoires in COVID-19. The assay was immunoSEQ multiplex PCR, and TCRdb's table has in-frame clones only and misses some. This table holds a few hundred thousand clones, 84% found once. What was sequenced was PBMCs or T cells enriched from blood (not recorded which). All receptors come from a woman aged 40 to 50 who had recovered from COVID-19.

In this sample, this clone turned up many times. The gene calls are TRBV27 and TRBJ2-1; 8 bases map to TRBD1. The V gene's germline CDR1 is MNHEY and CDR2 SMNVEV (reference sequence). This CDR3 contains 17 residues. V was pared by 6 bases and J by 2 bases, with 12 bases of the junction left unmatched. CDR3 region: CASRDPTGAATYNEQFF. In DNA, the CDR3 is TGTGCCAGCAGGGACCCGACAGGGGCCGCCACCTACAATGAGCAGTTCTTC.

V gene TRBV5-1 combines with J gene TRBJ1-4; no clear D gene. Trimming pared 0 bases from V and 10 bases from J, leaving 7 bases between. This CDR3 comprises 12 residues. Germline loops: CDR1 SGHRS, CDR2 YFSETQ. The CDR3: CASSLEEGKLFF. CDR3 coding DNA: TGCGCCAGCAGCTTGGAGGAGGGAAAACTGTTTTTT.

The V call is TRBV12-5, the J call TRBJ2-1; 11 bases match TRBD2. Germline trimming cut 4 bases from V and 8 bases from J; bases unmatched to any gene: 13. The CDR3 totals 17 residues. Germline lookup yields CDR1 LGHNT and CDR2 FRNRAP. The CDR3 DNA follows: TGTGCTAGTGGTTCTCTCTCTCTAGCGGGAGGAGTCGATGAGCAGTTCTTC. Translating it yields CASGSLSLAGGVDEQFF.

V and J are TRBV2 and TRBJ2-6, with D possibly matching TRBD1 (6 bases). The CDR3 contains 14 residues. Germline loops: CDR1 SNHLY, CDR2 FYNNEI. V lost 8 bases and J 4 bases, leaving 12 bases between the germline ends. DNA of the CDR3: TGTGCCAGCCACAGGGTGAGAGGGGCCAACGTCCTGACTTTC. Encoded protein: CASHRVRGANVLTF.

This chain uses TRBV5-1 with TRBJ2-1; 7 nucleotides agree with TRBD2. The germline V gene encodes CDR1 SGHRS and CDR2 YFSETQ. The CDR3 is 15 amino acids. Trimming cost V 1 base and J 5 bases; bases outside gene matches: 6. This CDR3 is CASSLLAAGNNEQFF. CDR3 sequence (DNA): TGCGCCAGCAGCTTGCTTGCAGCGGGAAACAATGAGCAGTTCTTC.

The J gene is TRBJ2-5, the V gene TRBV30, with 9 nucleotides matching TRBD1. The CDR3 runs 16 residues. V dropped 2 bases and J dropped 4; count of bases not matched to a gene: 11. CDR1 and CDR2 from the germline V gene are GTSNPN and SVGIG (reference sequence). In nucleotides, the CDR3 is TGTGCCTGGAGTCCGCGTTGGGGACAGGGAGGAGAGACCCAGTACTTC. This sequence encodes CAWSPRWGQGGETQYF.

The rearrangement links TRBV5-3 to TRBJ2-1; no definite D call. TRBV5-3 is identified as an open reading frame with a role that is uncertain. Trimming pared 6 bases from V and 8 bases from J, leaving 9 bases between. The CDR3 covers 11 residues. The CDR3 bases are TGTGCCAGAAACCTCAGGTATGAGCAGTTCTTC. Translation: CARNLRYEQFF.

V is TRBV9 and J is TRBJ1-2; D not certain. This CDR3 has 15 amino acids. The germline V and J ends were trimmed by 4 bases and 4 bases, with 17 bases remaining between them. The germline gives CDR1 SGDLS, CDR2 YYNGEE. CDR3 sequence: CASSTLGAGSYGYTF. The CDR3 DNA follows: TGTGCCAGCAGCACCCTTGGCGCGGGCAGCTATGGCTACACCTTC.

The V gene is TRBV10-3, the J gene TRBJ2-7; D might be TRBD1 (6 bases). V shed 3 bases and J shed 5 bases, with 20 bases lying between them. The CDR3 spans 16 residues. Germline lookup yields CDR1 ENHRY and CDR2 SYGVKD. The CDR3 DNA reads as TGTGCCATCAGTGACCCCACAAGGGGGTTTCGTGACGAGCAGTACTTC. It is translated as CAISDPTRGFRDEQYF.

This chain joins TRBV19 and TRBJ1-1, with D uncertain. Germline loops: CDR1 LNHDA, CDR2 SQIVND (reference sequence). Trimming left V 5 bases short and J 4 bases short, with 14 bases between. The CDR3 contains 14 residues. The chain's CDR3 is CASSPPRWLTEAFF. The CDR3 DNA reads TGTGCCAGTAGTCCCCCCCGATGGCTCACTGAAGCTTTCTTT. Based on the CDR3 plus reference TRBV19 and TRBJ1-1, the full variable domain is DGGITQSPKYLFRKEGQNVTLSCEQNLNHDAMYWYRQDPGQGLRLIYYSQIVNDFQKGDIAEGYSVSREKKESFPLTVTSAQKNPTAFYLCASSPPRWLTEAFFGQGTRLTVV.

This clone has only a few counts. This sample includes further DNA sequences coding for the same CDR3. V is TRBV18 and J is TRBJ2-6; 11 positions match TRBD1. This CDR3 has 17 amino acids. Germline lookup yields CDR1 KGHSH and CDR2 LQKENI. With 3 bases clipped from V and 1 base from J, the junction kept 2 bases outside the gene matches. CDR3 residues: CASSPGTGGSGANVLTF. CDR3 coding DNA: TGTGCCAGCTCACCCGGGACAGGGGGATCTGGGGCCAACGTCCTGACTTTC.

CDR3 bases: TGCGCCAGCAGCGATAGCGGGAGTACGAACGAGCAGTACTTC. Its translation is CASSDSGSTNEQYF. The chain couples TRBV5-1 to TRBJ2-7; TRBD2 aligns across 9 bases. V shed 4 bases and J 5 bases; nucleotides not matched to a gene: 7. The CDR3 sequence is 14 residues long. Germline lookup yields CDR1 SGHRS and CDR2 YFSETQ.

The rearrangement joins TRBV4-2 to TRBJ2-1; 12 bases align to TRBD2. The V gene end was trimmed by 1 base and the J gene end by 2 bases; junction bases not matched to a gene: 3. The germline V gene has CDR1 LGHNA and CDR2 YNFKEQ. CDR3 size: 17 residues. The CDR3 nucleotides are TGTGCCAGCAGCCAAGCTAGCGGGAGGGTCGCCTACAATGAGCAGTTCTTC. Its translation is CASSQASGRVAYNEQFF.

CDR3 protein: CASSSLAGSSYNEQFF. DNA for the CDR3: TGCGCCAGCAGCTCACTAGCGGGAAGCTCCTACAATGAGCAGTTCTTC. The chain couples TRBV5-1 to TRBJ2-1; TRBD2 matches at 10 bases. CDR1 is SGHRS, CDR2 YFSETQ, per germline. The CDR3 length is 16 residues. V gave up 3 bases and J gave up 0 bases; unmatched junction bases: 3.

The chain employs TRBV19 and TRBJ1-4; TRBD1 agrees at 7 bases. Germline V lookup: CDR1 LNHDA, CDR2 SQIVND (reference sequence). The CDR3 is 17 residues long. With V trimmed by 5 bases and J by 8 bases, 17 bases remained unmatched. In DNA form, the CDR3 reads TGTGCCAGTAGTTCGACAGGGCCTCGGGGGGGCTCCGAAAAACTGTTTTTT. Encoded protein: CASSSTGPRGGSEKLFF.

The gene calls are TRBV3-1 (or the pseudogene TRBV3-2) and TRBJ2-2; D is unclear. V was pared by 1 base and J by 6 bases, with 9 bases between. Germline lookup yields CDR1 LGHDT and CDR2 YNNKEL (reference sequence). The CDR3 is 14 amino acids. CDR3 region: CASSQVLTPGELFF. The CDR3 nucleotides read TGTGCCAGCAGCCAAGTTCTCACACCCGGGGAGCTGTTTTTT.

The CDR3 here is CSVDPRQGDTQYF. The CDR3 region has the DNA TGCAGCGTTGACCCCCGGCAGGGGGATACGCAGTATTTT. The rearrangement links TRBV29-1 to TRBJ2-3; tentatively, D is TRBD1 (6 bases). V was trimmed by 3 bases and J by 6 bases, leaving 13 bases between them. Germline assignment: CDR1 SQVTM and CDR2 ANQGSEA. CDR3 length: 13 amino acids.

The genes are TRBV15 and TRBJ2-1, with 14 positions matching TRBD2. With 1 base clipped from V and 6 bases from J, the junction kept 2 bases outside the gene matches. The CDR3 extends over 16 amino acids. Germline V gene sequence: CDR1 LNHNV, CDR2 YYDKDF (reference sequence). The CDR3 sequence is CATSRGLAGGGNEQFF. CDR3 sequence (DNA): TGTGCCACCAGCAGAGGACTAGCGGGAGGGGGCAATGAGCAGTTCTTC.

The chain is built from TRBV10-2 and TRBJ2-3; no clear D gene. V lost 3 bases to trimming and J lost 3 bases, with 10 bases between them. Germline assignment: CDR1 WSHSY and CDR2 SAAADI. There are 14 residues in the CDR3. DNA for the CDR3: TGCGCCAGCAGTGAAGTTAGCTTGACAGATACGCAGTATTTT. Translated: CASSEVSLTDTQYF.

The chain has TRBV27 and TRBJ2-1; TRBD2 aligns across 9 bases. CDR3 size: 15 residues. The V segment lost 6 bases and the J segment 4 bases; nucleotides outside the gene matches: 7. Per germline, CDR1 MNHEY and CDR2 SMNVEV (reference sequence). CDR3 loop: CASRTGLANYNEQFF. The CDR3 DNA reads TGTGCCAGCAGAACAGGACTAGCGAATTACAATGAGCAGTTCTTC.

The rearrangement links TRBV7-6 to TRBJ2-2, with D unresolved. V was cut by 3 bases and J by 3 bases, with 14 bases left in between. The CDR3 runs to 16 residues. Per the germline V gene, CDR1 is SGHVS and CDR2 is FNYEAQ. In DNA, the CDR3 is TGTGCCAGCAGCTTGTCCGTCGGTTCGTACACCGGGGAGCTGTTTTTT. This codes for CASSLSVGSYTGELFF.

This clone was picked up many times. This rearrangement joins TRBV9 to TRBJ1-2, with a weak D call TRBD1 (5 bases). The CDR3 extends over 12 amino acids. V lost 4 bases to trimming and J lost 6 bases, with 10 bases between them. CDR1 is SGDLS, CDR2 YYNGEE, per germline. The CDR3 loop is CASSPDIDGYTF. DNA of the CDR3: TGTGCCAGCAGCCCGGACATCGATGGCTACACCTTC.